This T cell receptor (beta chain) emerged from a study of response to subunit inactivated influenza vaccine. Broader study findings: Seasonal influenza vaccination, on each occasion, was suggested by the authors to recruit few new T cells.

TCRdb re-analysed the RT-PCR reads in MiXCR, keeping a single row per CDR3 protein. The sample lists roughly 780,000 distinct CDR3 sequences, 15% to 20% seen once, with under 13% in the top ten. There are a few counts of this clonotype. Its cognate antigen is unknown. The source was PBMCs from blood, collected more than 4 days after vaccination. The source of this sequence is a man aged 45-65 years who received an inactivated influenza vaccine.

This CDR3 reads CSAPPDPNTEAFF. Written as DNA, the CDR3 is TGCAGTGCTCCCCCCGATCCGAACACTGAAGCTTTCTTT. This chain connects TRBV20-1 to TRBJ1-1; D remains unclear. The CDR3 covers 13 residues. The V end was cut by 5 bases, the J end by 1 base, with 11 bases between. Germline CDR1 DFQATT, CDR2 SNEGSKA (reference sequence).